The 27 T cell receptor beta chains below all came from one sample that was sequenced in a study of blood T cell repertoires in COVID-19. Repertoires were generated with immunoSEQ multiplex PCR, while TCRdb's copy carries only in-frame clones and drops some. The sample yields 150,000 to 180,000 clones, 80% seen once. What was sequenced was peripheral blood. These receptors all stem from a man in his sixties with acute or convalescent COVID-19.

This clone was found once. V is TRBV9 and J is TRBJ2-1; the match to TRBD1 covers 7 bases. Germline V gene lookup returns CDR1 SGDLS and CDR2 YYNGEE. This CDR3 is built from 13 residues. Germline trimming cut 5 bases from V and 6 bases from J; bases unmatched to any gene: 5. CDR3 sequence: CASRDPGGNEQFF. The CDR3 bases are TGTGCCAGCAGAGACCCAGGGGGCAATGAGCAGTTCTTC.

The V and J genes are TRBV18 and TRBJ1-2, with a weak D call TRBD1 (6 bases). Germline V lookup: CDR1 KGHSH, CDR2 LQKENI. The CDR3 totals 13 residues. The V and J ends lost 6 bases and 4 bases respectively, with 12 bases between them. CDR3 nucleotides: TGTGCCAGCTCCGGGGGCGGGAGCTATGGCTACACCTTC. Its translation is CASSGGGSYGYTF.

The chain combines TRBV28 with TRBJ2-7, with D maybe TRBD2 (7 bases). V was pared by 8 bases and J by 4 bases, with 15 bases between. The CDR3 runs to 13 residues. Per the germline V gene, CDR1 is MDHEN and CDR2 is SYDVKM. CDR3 in amino acids: CASVRGGSYEQYF. DNA of the CDR3: TGTGCCAGCGTAAGGGGGGGCTCATACGAGCAGTACTTC.

This rearrangement joins TRBV19 to TRBJ2-7; TRBD2 agrees at 8 bases. Per the germline V gene, CDR1 is LNHDA and CDR2 is SQIVND (reference sequence). This CDR3 spans 15 amino acids. Unmatched junction bases numbered 8, after V lost 5 bases and J lost 2 bases. In DNA, the CDR3 is TGTGCCAGTAGTTCGGGGGGGGTCGGTACCTACGAGCAGTACTTC. Translated, it gives CASSSGGVGTYEQYF.

This clone has only a few counts. The gene calls are TRBV4-3 and TRBJ1-2; D not resolved. Germline-derived CDR1 and CDR2 are LGHNA and YSLEER. This CDR3 has 18 amino acids. The V end lost 3 bases, the J end lost 1 base, and 21 bases lay between the germline ends. CDR3 nucleotides: TGCGCCAGCAGCCACGGGGAGCAAAGAAAGGGAGGTAACTATGGCTACACCTTC. It is translated as CASSHGEQRKGGNYGYTF.

The genes are TRBV7-9 and TRBJ2-5, with D hard to call. The germline V and J ends were trimmed by 1 base and 3 bases, with 9 bases remaining between them. The germline CDR1 and CDR2 sequences are SEHNR and FQNEAQ (reference sequence). The length of the CDR3 is 14 residues. CDR3 amino acids: CASSLVGLEETQYF. The CDR3 nucleotides read TGTGCCAGCAGCTTAGTTGGGCTGGAAGAGACCCAGTACTTC.

The chain has TRBV29-1 and TRBJ1-5; D is uncertain. Germline V lookup: CDR1 SQVTM, CDR2 ANQGSEA. The V gene lost 7 bases and the J gene lost 2 bases, with 9 bases spanning the gap. The CDR3 is made up of 12 amino acids. In nucleotides, the CDR3 is TGCAGCGCCGGGGAGGGCAATCAGCCCCAGCATTTT. It yields the protein CSAGEGNQPQHF.

The sample holds one count of this clone. V usage is TRBV7-2 and J usage is TRBJ1-1; the D gene is possibly TRBD1 (5 bases). V was trimmed by 4 bases and J by 10 bases, leaving 16 bases between them. Germline V CDR1 and CDR2: SGHTA, FQGNSA. The CDR3 contains 13 residues. CDR3 sequence (DNA): TGTGCCAGCAGCTCGTGGGGCCTGGGCGGAGCTTTCTTT. It yields the protein CASSSWGLGGAFF. The whole variable domain, filled in from reference TRBV7-2 and TRBJ1-1, reads GAGVSQSPSNKVTEKGKDVELRCDPISGHTALYWYRQSLGQGLEFLIYFQGNSAPDKSGLPSDRFSAERTGGSVSTLTIQRTQQEDSAVYLCASSSWGLGGAFFGQGTRLTVV.

This clone was detected only a few times. This chain connects TRBV9 to TRBJ2-7, with D perhaps TRBD1 (7 bases). Per germline, CDR1 SGDLS and CDR2 YYNGEE. Trimming pared 7 bases from V and 6 bases from J, leaving 11 bases between. The CDR3 is 11 amino acids. CDR3 sequence (DNA): TGTGCCAGCGGAGGGGGCGGCGAGCAGTACTTC. Translating gives CASGGGGEQYF. Full variable domain (missing parts from reference TRBV9 and TRBJ2-7): DSGVTQTPKHLITATGQRVTLRCSPRSGDLSVYWYQQSLDQGLQFLIQYYNGEERAKGNILERFSAQQFPDLHSELNLSSLELGDSALYFCASGGGGEQYFGPGTRLTVT.

The chain carries TRBV27 and TRBJ2-7; 8 bases match TRBD1. Trimming took 4 bases from V and 1 from J; bases not matched to a gene: 6. The CDR3 has 15 residues. Germline V gene data show CDR1 as MNHEY and CDR2 as SMNVEV (reference sequence). This chain's CDR3 is CASSSPGGVSYEQYF. In DNA, the CDR3 is TGTGCCAGCAGTTCTCCAGGGGGCGTTTCCTACGAGCAGTACTTC.

J is TRBJ2-7 and V is TRBV5-1; tentative D call: TRBD2 (5 bases). Between the trimmed V and J ends, which lost 0 bases and 6 bases, there was a span of 10 bases. Germline assignment: CDR1 SGHRS and CDR2 YFSETQ. The CDR3 runs to 13 residues. Written as DNA, the CDR3 is TGCGCCAGCAGCTTGGGGACCGCGGGCGAGCAGTACTTC. Amino acid sequence: CASSLGTAGEQYF. Full variable domain (missing parts from reference TRBV5-1 and TRBJ2-7): KAGVTQTPRYLIKTRGQQVTLSCSPISGHRSVSWYQQTPGQGLQFLFEYFSETQRNKGNFPGRFSGRQFSNSRSEMNVSTLELGDSALYLCASSLGTAGEQYFGPGTRLTVT.

This clone occurred a few times. J is TRBJ2-1 and V is TRBV28; 7 bases line up with TRBD2. The CDR3 runs 14 residues. The V gene end was trimmed by 2 bases and the J gene end by 5 bases; junction bases not matched to a gene: 3. Germline values: CDR1 MDHEN, CDR2 SYDVKM. Written as DNA, the CDR3 is TGTGCCAGCAGTTTAGTGGGGGGGAACAATGAGCAGTTCTTC. Translation gives CASSLVGGNNEQFF.

Only one count was recorded for this clone. The genes are TRBV28 and TRBJ2-1, with 7 bases lining up with TRBD2. J was trimmed by 8 bases and V by 5 bases; bases with no gene match: 12. The germline V gene encodes CDR1 MDHEN and CDR2 SYDVKM. This CDR3 spans 15 amino acids. The CDR3 loop reads CASSPLGRESDEQFF. CDR3 nucleotide sequence: TGTGCCAGCAGTCCCCTCGGGCGGGAGTCCGATGAGCAGTTCTTC.

The chain is built from TRBV4-2 and TRBJ2-1, with 13 positions matching TRBD2. Trimming took 4 bases from V and 3 from J; bases not matched to a gene: 9. Germline values: CDR1 LGHNA, CDR2 YNFKEQ. There are 18 residues in the CDR3. CDR3 region: CASSPGLAGPLRYNEQFF. In DNA, the CDR3 is TGTGCCAGCAGCCCGGGACTAGCGGGACCCCTCCGCTACAATGAGCAGTTCTTC.

The chain combines TRBV5-1 with TRBJ1-4; no definite D call. Looked up from germline, CDR1 is SGHRS and CDR2 is YFSETQ. V lost 3 bases, J lost 0 bases, and 3 bases lay in between. This CDR3 contains 13 residues. This chain's CDR3 is CASSSATNEKLFF. DNA of the CDR3: TGCGCCAGCAGCTCGGCAACTAATGAAAAACTGTTTTTT. Combining the CDR3 with reference TRBV5-1 and TRBJ1-4 gives the whole variable domain KAGVTQTPRYLIKTRGQQVTLSCSPISGHRSVSWYQQTPGQGLQFLFEYFSETQRNKGNFPGRFSGRQFSNSRSEMNVSTLELGDSALYLCASSSATNEKLFFGSGTQLSVL.

This chain joins TRBV7-8 and TRBJ2-7, with D possibly TRBD1 on 6 matching bases. V gave up 4 bases and J gave up 2 bases, with 12 bases separating them. Germline loops: CDR1 SGHVS, CDR2 FQNEAQ. The CDR3 runs to 14 residues. In DNA form, the CDR3 reads TGTGCCAGCAGCTCCGAGTGGGGGCCCTACGAGCAGTACTTC. Amino acid sequence: CASSSEWGPYEQYF.

V and J are TRBV5-1 and TRBJ2-2; weak D call: TRBD2 (6 bases). The CDR3 has 13 residues. Trimming removed 4 bases from V and 6 bases from J, with 10 bases in between. Germline CDR1 and CDR2: SGHRS and YFSETQ. The CDR3 DNA reads TGCGCCAGCAGCCTACTAGCTTCCGGGGAGCTGTTTTTT. Translating gives CASSLLASGELFF.

The J gene is TRBJ1-1, the V gene TRBV5-1; the D gene is possibly TRBD1 (5 bases). The ends were cut back, 0 bases at V and 1 base at J, with 10 bases in the middle. The CDR3 sequence is 15 residues long. CDR1 and CDR2 (germline): SGHRS, YFSETQ. The CDR3 DNA reads as TGCGCCAGCAGCTTGGGGGGGAGGCCGAACACTGAAGCTTTCTTT. Its protein is CASSLGGRPNTEAFF.

This clone was observed a handful of times. The rearrangement uses TRBV6-5 and TRBJ1-5, with TRBD1 as a possible D gene (6 bases). CDR1 and CDR2 (germline): MNHEY, SVGAGI. CDR3 length: 15 amino acids. V was shortened by 0 bases and J by 3 bases, with 9 bases between the two germline ends. The CDR3 sequence: CASSYSRTANQPQHF. CDR3 nucleotides: TGTGCCAGCAGTTACTCGCGGACAGCCAATCAGCCCCAGCATTTT.

Written as DNA, the CDR3 is TGCGCCAGCAGCGGGCTAGCGGGCTTGAACACCGGGGAGCTGTTTTTT. Amino acid sequence: CASSGLAGLNTGELFF. This rearrangement joins TRBV4-3 to TRBJ2-2; TRBD2 matches at 8 bases. The germline gives CDR1 LGHNA, CDR2 YSLEER. The CDR3 consists of 16 residues. The trim removed 5 bases at V and 1 base at J, leaving 6 bases unmatched.

This chain joins TRBV7-2 and TRBJ1-3; D may be TRBD1 (6 bases). This CDR3 has 15 residues. The germline CDR1 and CDR2 sequences are SGHTA and FQGNSA. Trimming removed 2 bases from V and 2 bases from J, with 10 bases in between. CDR3 sequence (DNA): TGTGCCAGCAGCTTAACCGGACAGACTGGAAACACCATATATTTT. Amino acids: CASSLTGQTGNTIYF. Complete variable domain (other parts from reference TRBV7-2 and TRBJ1-3): GAGVSQSPSNKVTEKGKDVELRCDPISGHTALYWYRQSLGQGLEFLIYFQGNSAPDKSGLPSDRFSAERTGGSVSTLTIQRTQQEDSAVYLCASSLTGQTGNTIYFGEGSWLTVV.

This chain connects TRBV7-2 to TRBJ1-1; D is undetermined. Germline values: CDR1 SGHTA, CDR2 FQGNSA. The length of the CDR3 is 17 residues. The V end lost 4 bases, the J end lost 0 bases, and 18 bases lay between the germline ends. Written as DNA, the CDR3 is TGTGCCAGCAGCTCCCCAGAGCGGTGGTCCATGAACACTGAAGCTTTCTTT. Its protein is CASSSPERWSMNTEAFF.

The gene calls are TRBV3-1 (or the pseudogene TRBV3-2) and TRBJ2-3; D remains ambiguous. The CDR3 sequence is 14 residues long. V was trimmed by 4 bases and J by 6 bases, leaving 14 bases between them. Germline loops: CDR1 LGHDT, CDR2 YNNKEL (reference sequence). For the CDR3, the DNA is TGTGCCAGCAGCCTCCTAGGTCCAGCGGATACGCAGTATTTT. Translated, it gives CASSLLGPADTQYF.

The rearrangement joins TRBV15 to TRBJ1-4; 8 bases line up with TRBD1. The CDR3 consists of 15 residues. Germline-derived CDR1 and CDR2 are LNHNV and YYDKDF (reference sequence). Unmatched junction bases numbered 8, after V lost 3 bases and J lost 8 bases. In nucleotides, the CDR3 is TGTGCCACCAGCAGCCGCAGGGGGCGCGGGGAAAAACTGTTTTTT. As protein: CATSSRRGRGEKLFF.

The V and J genes are TRBV3-1 (or the pseudogene TRBV3-2) and TRBJ1-4; no definite D call. Trimming took off 8 bases at V and 14 bases at J, with 15 bases between the two ends. The CDR3 runs to 11 residues. CDR1 and CDR2 (germline): LGHDT, YNNKEL (reference sequence). CDR3 nucleotide sequence: TGTGCCAGCCGTCAACTAGGTAGGCTGTTTTTT. Its translation: CASRQLGRLFF.

The rearrangement joins TRBV18 to TRBJ2-5; D unresolved. Germline CDR1 and CDR2: KGHSH and LQKENI. The CDR3 sequence is 14 residues long. Trimming pared 1 base from V and 4 bases from J, leaving 10 bases between. The DNA of the CDR3 is TGTGCCAGCTCACCACAAAACTCCGGAGAGACCCAGTACTTC. It encodes CASSPQNSGETQYF.

The J gene is TRBJ1-2, the V gene TRBV5-4; 9 nucleotides line up with TRBD1. Germline trimming cut 6 bases from V and 1 base from J; bases unmatched to any gene: 13. Germline CDR1 is SGHNT and CDR2 is YYREEE (reference sequence). This CDR3 comprises 17 residues. The CDR3 protein is CASTPGQGAGGNYGYTF. CDR3 nucleotide sequence: TGTGCCAGCACACCGGGACAGGGAGCGGGAGGTAACTATGGCTACACCTTC.